This T cell receptor (beta chain) was identified during a study of shared clonotypes between healthy human individuals. The CDR3 covers 15 residues. The germline CDR1 and CDR2 sequences are MNHEY and SMNVEV (reference sequence). Trimming shortened V by 7 bases and J by 6 bases, and 19 bases separated the two germline ends. TCRdb keeps only in-frame clones here, not all; method: immunoSEQ multiplex PCR. The sample holds 450,000 to 650,000 clones, roughly four fifths seen once. This clone was recorded a few times. The source of this sequence is a woman in her thirties or forties in good health. Some clones in this sample may be carry-over from other donors' samples. The chain is built from TRBV27 and TRBJ2-1; perhaps TRBD2 as D (5 bases). Sequences were obtained from PBMCs. CDR3 DNA: TGTGCCAGCACCTCAAGGGCCCTAGCTCGCAATGAGCAGTTCTTC. Its translation: CASTSRALARNEQFF.